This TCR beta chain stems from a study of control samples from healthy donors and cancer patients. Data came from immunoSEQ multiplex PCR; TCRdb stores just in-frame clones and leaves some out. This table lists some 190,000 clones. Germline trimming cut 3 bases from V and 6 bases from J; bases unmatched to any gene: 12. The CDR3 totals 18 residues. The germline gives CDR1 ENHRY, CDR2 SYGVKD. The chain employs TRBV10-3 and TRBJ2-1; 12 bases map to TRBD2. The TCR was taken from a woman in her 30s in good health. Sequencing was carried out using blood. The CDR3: CAISEGLAGGPFSNEQFF. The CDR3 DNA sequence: TGTGCCATCAGTGAAGGGCTAGCGGGGGGGCCTTTTTCCAATGAGCAGTTCTTC.